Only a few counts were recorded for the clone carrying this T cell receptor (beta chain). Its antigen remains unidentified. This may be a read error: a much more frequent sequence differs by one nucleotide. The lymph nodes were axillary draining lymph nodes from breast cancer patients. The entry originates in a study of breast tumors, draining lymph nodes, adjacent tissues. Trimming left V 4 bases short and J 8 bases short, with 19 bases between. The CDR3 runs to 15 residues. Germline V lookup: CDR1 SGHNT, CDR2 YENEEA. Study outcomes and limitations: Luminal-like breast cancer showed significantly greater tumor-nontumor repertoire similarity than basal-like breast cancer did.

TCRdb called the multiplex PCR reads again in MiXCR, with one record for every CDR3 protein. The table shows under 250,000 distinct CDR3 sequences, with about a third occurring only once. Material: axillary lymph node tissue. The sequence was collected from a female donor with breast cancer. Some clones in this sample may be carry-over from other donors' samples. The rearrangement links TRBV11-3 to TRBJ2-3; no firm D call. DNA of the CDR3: TGTGCCAGCAGCTCAGACCGGTCGCCCGGCGGTACGCAGTATTTT. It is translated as CASSSDRSPGGTQYF.